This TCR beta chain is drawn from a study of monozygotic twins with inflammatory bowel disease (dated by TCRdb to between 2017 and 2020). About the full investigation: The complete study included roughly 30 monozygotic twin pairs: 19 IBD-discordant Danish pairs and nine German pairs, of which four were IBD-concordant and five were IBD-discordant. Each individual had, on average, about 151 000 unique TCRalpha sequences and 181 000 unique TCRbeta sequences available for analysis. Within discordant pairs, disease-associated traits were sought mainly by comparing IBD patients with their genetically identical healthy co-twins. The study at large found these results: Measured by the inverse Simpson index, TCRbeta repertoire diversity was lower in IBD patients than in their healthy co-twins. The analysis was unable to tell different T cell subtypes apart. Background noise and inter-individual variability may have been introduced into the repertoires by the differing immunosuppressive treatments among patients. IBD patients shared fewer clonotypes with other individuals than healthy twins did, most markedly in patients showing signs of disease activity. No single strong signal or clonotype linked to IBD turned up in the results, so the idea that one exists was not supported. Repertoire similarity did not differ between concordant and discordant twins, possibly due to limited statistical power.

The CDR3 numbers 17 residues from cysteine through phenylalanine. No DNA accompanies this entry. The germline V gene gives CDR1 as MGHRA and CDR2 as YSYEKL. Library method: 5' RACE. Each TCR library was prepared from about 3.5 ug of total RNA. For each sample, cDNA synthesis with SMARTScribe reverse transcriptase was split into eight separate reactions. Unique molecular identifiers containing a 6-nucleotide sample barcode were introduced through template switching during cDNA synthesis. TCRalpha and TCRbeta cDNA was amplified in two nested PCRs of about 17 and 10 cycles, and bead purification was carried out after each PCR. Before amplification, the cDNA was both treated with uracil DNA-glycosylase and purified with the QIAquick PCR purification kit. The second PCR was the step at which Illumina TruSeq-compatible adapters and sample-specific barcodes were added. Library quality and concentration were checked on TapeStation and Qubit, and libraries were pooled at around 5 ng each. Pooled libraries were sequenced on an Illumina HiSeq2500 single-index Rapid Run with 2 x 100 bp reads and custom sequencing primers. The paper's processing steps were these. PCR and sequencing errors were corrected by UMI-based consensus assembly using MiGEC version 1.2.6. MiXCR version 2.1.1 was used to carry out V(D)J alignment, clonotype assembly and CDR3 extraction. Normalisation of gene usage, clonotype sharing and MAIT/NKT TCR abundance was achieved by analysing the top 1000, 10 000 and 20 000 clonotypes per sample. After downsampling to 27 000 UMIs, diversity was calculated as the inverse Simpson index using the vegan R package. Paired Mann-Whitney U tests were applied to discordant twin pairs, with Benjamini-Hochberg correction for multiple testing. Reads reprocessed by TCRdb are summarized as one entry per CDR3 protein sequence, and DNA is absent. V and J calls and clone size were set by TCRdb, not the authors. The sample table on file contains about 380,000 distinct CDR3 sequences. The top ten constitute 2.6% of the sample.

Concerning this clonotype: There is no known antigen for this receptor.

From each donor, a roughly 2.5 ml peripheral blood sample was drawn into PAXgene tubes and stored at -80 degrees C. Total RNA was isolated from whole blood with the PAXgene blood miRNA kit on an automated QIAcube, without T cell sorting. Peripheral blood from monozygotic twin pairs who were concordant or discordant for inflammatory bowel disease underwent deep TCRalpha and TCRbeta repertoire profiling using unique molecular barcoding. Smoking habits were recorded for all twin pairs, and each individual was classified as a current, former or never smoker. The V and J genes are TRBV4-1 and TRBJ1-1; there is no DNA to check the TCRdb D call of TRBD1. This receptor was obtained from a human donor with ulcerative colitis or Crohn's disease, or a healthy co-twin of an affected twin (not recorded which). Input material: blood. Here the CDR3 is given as CASSQDGSRGLNTEAFF.